This TCR beta chain was recorded in a study of Ad26.COV2.S vaccination and SARS-CoV-2 variants. Study-wide background: Trial arm assignment for the donor was COV1001 Ad26.COV2.S.

Only one count was recorded for this clone. Its antigen is unknown. Treatment of the sample: about 20 received Ad26.COV2.S at low or high dose, single or two shots; several received placebo; per-sample allocation not given. Sampling happened 63 days after the first vaccine or placebo injection. Assay: immunoSEQ multiplex PCR; the TCRdb copy retains only in-frame clones and omits some. The sample lists 350,000 to 550,000 clones; roughly nine tenths were seen once. After removal of 4 bases from V and 0 bases from J, the junction contained 0 bases not matched to a gene. Germline V gives CDR1 SGHKS, CDR2 YYEKEE (reference sequence). The CDR3 length is 14 residues. The study, taken as a whole, reports: Spike-specific TCR breadth in vaccine recipients exceeded that seen in placebo recipients.

The sample consisted of peripheral blood, taken in a trial of Ad26.COV2.S vaccine versus placebo. The chain has TRBV5-5 and TRBJ2-2; 7 bases map to TRBD1. The clonotype originates from a person aged 18 to 65 who received the Ad26.COV2.S COVID-19 vaccine or a placebo. CDR3 sequence (DNA): TGTGCCAGCAGCAGGGGGCCGAACACCGGGGAGCTGTTTTTT. Residues: CASSRGPNTGELFF.